These 22 T cell receptor beta chains share one sample of origin, sequenced in a study of OX40 agonist ivuxolimab in advanced cancers. TCRdb keeps only in-frame clones here, not all; method: immunoSEQ multiplex PCR. Of 50,000 to 75,000 clones listed, around 83% are singletons. Here the sequenced sample was CD4+ or CD8+ T cells sorted from blood, taken in a trial of the OX40 agonist ivuxolimab. These receptors were obtained from an adult with an advanced solid tumor such as melanoma, head and neck, liver or kidney cancer.

CDR3 coding DNA: TGTGCCAGCAGTCCCCCAGCGGGCACGACCTACGAGCAGTACTTC. As protein: CASSPPAGTTYEQYF. The chain employs TRBV27 and TRBJ2-7, with D possibly TRBD2 on 6 matching bases. From germline, CDR1 is MNHEY and CDR2 SMNVEV (reference sequence). This CDR3 contains 15 residues. With 5 bases removed from V and 2 bases from J, the gap between germline ends came to 16 bases.

V is TRBV9 and J is TRBJ2-1; tentative D call: TRBD2 (6 bases). The ends were cut back, 0 bases at V and 4 bases at J, with 11 bases in the middle. The CDR3 spans 15 residues. Germline V lookup: CDR1 SGDLS, CDR2 YYNGEE. CDR3 region: CASSVDGAGYNEQFF. The CDR3, as DNA: TGTGCCAGCAGCGTAGACGGGGCGGGATACAATGAGCAGTTCTTC.

This clone turned up a few times. The chain uses TRBV19 and TRBJ1-1; possible D gene TRBD1, 6 bases. Germline loops: CDR1 LNHDA, CDR2 SQIVND (reference sequence). V was pared by 7 bases and J by 8 bases, with 14 bases between. The CDR3 length is 12 residues. Written as DNA, the CDR3 is TGTGCCAGTATGGGCGCCCAGGGGGAAGCTTTCTTT. Its translation: CASMGAQGEAFF.

The chain's CDR3 is CASSLAGSGGAGQETQYF. Here the CDR3 DNA reads TGTGCCAGCAGCTTAGCGGGTAGCGGGGGGGCCGGGCAAGAGACCCAGTACTTC. The chain recombines TRBV7-2 with TRBJ2-5, with 11 bases aligning to TRBD2. The CDR3 length is 18 residues. The germline gives CDR1 SGHTA, CDR2 FQGNSA. The V segment lost 0 bases and the J segment 2 bases; nucleotides outside the gene matches: 8. Using reference TRBV7-2 and TRBJ2-5 for the parts outside the CDR3, the full variable domain is GAGVSQSPSNKVTEKGKDVELRCDPISGHTALYWYRQSLGQGLEFLIYFQGNSAPDKSGLPSDRFSAERTGGSVSTLTIQRTQQEDSAVYLCASSLAGSGGAGQETQYFGPGTRLLVL.

A single count supports this clone. The chain has TRBV5-5 and TRBJ2-5; D remains unclear. The CDR3 has 12 residues. V was pared by 3 bases and J by 4 bases, with 7 bases between. Germline V gene sequence: CDR1 SGHKS, CDR2 YYEKEE (reference sequence). The CDR3, as DNA: TGTGCCAGCAGCTCTACCCTAGAGACCCAGTACTTC. Its translation: CASSSTLETQYF. Full variable domain (missing parts from reference TRBV5-5 and TRBJ2-5): DAGVTQSPTHLIKTRGQQVTLRCSPISGHKSVSWYQQVLGQGPQFIFQYYEKEERGRGNFPDRFSARQFPNYSSELNVNALLLGDSALYLCASSSTLETQYFGPGTRLLVL.

The CDR3 bases are TGTGCCAGCAGCGCGGGGGCATTTCTAGCTTTCTTT. Encoded protein: CASSAGAFLAFF. The chain is built from TRBV7-2 and TRBJ1-1; D possibly corresponds to TRBD1 (6 bases). This CDR3 has 12 amino acids. Trimming pared 5 bases from V and 10 bases from J, leaving 14 bases between. Per germline, CDR1 SGHTA and CDR2 FQGNSA.

The rearrangement links TRBV11-3 to TRBJ2-7; D could derive from TRBD1 or TRBD2 (5 bases each). Trimming stripped 5 bases from V and 5 bases from J, with 16 bases between. The CDR3 covers 14 residues. CDR1 and CDR2 from the germline V gene are SGHNT and YENEEA. CDR3 sequence reads: CASSQGPRDDEQYF. The CDR3 DNA follows: TGTGCCAGCAGCCAGGGACCCCGGGACGACGAGCAGTACTTC.

A single count supports this clone. V usage is TRBV28 and J usage is TRBJ2-5; 8 bases are a match to TRBD1. Germline CDR1 reads MDHEN; CDR2 reads SYDVKM. V lost 9 bases to trimming and J lost 5 bases; unmatched junction nucleotides: 14. The CDR3 length is 15 residues. The chain's CDR3 is CASPTYNDRGETQYF. Here the CDR3 DNA reads TGTGCCAGTCCTACCTATAACGACAGGGGTGAGACCCAGTACTTC.

This chain connects TRBV28 to TRBJ1-5; 7 nucleotides align to TRBD1. There are 15 residues in the CDR3. With 5 bases clipped from V and 0 bases from J, the junction kept 4 bases outside the gene matches. The germline gives CDR1 MDHEN, CDR2 SYDVKM. CDR3 residues: CASSGQDLSNQPQHF. The CDR3 DNA follows: TGTGCCAGCAGTGGACAGGACCTTAGCAATCAGCCCCAGCATTTT.

The V and J genes are TRBV18 and TRBJ2-6, with D unresolved. The ends were cut back, 6 bases at V and 3 bases at J, with 9 bases in the middle. The CDR3 covers 14 residues. The germline V gene encodes CDR1 KGHSH and CDR2 LQKENI. The CDR3 reads CASSRSGGANVLTF. The CDR3 bases are TGTGCCAGCTCGAGAAGTGGTGGGGCCAACGTCCTGACTTTC.

This clone was observed a handful of times. The DNA is left out, because the CDR3 cannot be placed on it with certainty; the CDR3 is given as TCRdb lists it. The chain has TRBV28 and TRBJ1-2; TRBD1 is the table's D call, not checked against the DNA. The germline V gene has CDR1 MDHEN and CDR2 SYDVKM. Including both end residues, the CDR3 is 15 amino acids long. The CDR3 sequence is CASSSSWAYSYGYTF.

The chain links TRBV15 to TRBJ1-2; D gene uncertain. The CDR3 is made up of 12 amino acids. The germline V and J ends were trimmed by 6 bases and 2 bases, with 7 bases remaining between them. From germline, CDR1 is LNHNV and CDR2 YYDKDF (reference sequence). CDR3 in amino acids: CATSGQNYGYTF. In DNA form, the CDR3 reads TGTGCCACCAGTGGGCAGAACTATGGCTACACCTTC. The full variable domain, its missing parts supplied by reference TRBV15 and TRBJ1-2, is DAMVIQNPRYQVTQFGKPVTLSCSQTLNHNVMYWYQQKSSQAPKLLFHYYDKDFNNEADTPDNFQSRRPNTSFCFLDIRSPGLGDTAMYLCATSGQNYGYTFGSGTRLTVV.

This clone came up once. V gene TRBV30 combines with J gene TRBJ2-2; 7 bases agree with TRBD1. This CDR3 spans 13 amino acids. Germline CDR1 GTSNPN, CDR2 SVGIG (reference sequence). Losses at the gene ends were 0 bases for V and 6 bases for J; bases not matched to a gene: 1. Here the CDR3 DNA reads TGTGCCTGGAGTGTACAGGGGTCCGGGGAGCTGTTTTTT. Protein sequence: CAWSVQGSGELFF.

The J gene is TRBJ1-1, the V gene TRBV2, with D perhaps matching TRBD1 (6 bases). Trimming left V 7 bases short and J 5 bases short, with 14 bases between. The CDR3 is made up of 13 amino acids. Germline V gene data show CDR1 as SNHLY and CDR2 as FYNNEI. The DNA of the CDR3 is TGTGCCAGCAAAGGGGGGGCCAGTACTGAAGCTTTCTTT. Translated: CASKGGASTEAFF. Supplemented by reference TRBV2 and TRBJ1-1, the full variable domain reads EPEVTQTPSHQVTQMGQEVILRCVPISNHLYFYWYRQILGQKVEFLVSFYNNEISEKSEIFDDQFSVERPDGSNFTLKIRSTKLEDSAMYFCASKGGASTEAFFGQGTRLTVV.

The V call is TRBV7-3, the J call TRBJ1-3; 10 bases map to TRBD1. The CDR3 length is 17 residues. J was trimmed by 4 bases and V by 5 bases; bases with no gene match: 11. In germline, CDR1 is SGHTA, CDR2 FQGTGA. CDR3 DNA sequence: TGTGCCAGCAGCCTCCGGGGTGGGACAGGGGTCGGAAACACCATATATTTT. This gives the protein CASSLRGGTGVGNTIYF.

This clone was seen repeatedly, ten times or more. This chain joins TRBV30 and TRBJ1-1; maybe TRBD1 (6 bases). In germline, CDR1 is GTSNPN, CDR2 SVGIG (reference sequence). This CDR3 is 12 amino acids long. Trimming shortened V by 0 bases and J by 8 bases, and 10 bases separated the two germline ends. The CDR3, as DNA: TGTGCCTGGAGTGTACAGGGCTACGAAGCTTTCTTT. Amino acids: CAWSVQGYEAFF.

The J gene is TRBJ2-5, the V gene TRBV7-6; D is unclear. V was pared by 3 bases and J by 8 bases, with 10 bases between. The length of the CDR3 is 12 residues. Germline assignment: CDR1 SGHVS and CDR2 FNYEAQ. CDR3 DNA: TGTGCCAGCAGCTTTCTCGTGGGTACCCAGTACTTC. It is translated as CASSFLVGTQYF.

The CDR3 nucleotides are TGCGCCACAACCGACGTAGAAAGTCGGGGTGGCTACACCTTC. This encodes CATTDVESRGGYTF. The gene calls are TRBV5-1 and TRBJ1-2; D gene uncertain. CDR3 size: 14 residues. Germline V lookup: CDR1 SGHRS, CDR2 YFSETQ. With 9 bases removed from V and 7 bases from J, the gap between germline ends came to 22 bases. Supplemented by reference TRBV5-1 and TRBJ1-2, the full variable domain reads KAGVTQTPRYLIKTRGQQVTLSCSPISGHRSVSWYQQTPGQGLQFLFEYFSETQRNKGNFPGRFSGRQFSNSRSEMNVSTLELGDSALYLCATTDVESRGGYTFGSGTRLTVV.

The V call is TRBV19, the J call TRBJ2-5; D possibly matches TRBD1 or TRBD2 (5 bases each). Trimming shortened V by 5 bases and J by 3 bases, and 19 bases separated the two germline ends. The length of the CDR3 is 16 residues. Germline CDR1 reads LNHDA; CDR2 reads SQIVND (reference sequence). The CDR3, as DNA: TGTGCCAGTAGTCCGGTCGGGACGGGAAAGAAAGAGACCCAGTACTTC. It translates to CASSPVGTGKKETQYF.

The rearrangement links TRBV2 to TRBJ2-5; 10 bases map to TRBD2. The CDR3 totals 16 residues. Unmatched junction bases numbered 7, after V lost 4 bases and J lost 2 bases. The germline CDR1 and CDR2 sequences are SNHLY and FYNNEI. The CDR3, as DNA: TGTGCCAGCAGTGTAGACGGGACTAGCGATCAAGAGACCCAGTACTTC. Amino acids: CASSVDGTSDQETQYF.

J is TRBJ2-1 and V is TRBV5-6, with D hard to call. This CDR3 is built from 12 residues. The V and J ends lost 3 bases and 6 bases respectively, with 7 bases between them. Germline-derived CDR1 and CDR2 are SGHDT and YYEEEE. CDR3 sequence: CASSSSLNEQFF. The DNA of the CDR3 is TGTGCCAGCAGCTCAAGTCTCAATGAGCAGTTCTTC.

This chain uses TRBV6-5 with TRBJ1-5; D remains ambiguous. V lost 0 bases and J 7 bases, leaving 13 bases between the germline ends. The CDR3 is 15 amino acids. In germline, CDR1 is MNHEY, CDR2 SVGAGI. The CDR3 spells CASSYSRWARQPQHF. The CDR3 nucleotides are TGTGCCAGCAGTTACTCTAGGTGGGCCCGGCAGCCCCAGCATTTT.